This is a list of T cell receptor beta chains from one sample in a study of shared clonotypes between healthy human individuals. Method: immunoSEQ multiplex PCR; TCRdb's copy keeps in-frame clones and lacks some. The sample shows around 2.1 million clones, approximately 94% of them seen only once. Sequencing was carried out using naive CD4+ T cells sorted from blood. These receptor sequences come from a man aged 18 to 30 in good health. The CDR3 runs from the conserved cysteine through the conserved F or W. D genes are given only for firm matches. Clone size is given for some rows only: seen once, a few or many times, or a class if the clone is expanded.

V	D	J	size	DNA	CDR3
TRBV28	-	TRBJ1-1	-	TGTGCCAGCAGCCCGGGGCCCTTATTGTCGAACACTGAAGCTTTCTTT	CASSPGPLLSNTEAFF
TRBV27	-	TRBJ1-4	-	TGTGCCAGCAGTTTAGTTCGTGCGGAAAAACTGTTTTTT	CASSLVRAEKLFF
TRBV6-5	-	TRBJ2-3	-	TGTGCCAGCAGTCGAGACACAGATACGCAGTATTTT	CASSRDTDTQYF
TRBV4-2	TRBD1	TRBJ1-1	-	TGTGCCAGCAGCCAAGGGGACAGAACGGGAACTGAAGCTTTCTTT	CASSQGDRTGTEAFF
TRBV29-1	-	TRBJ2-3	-	TGCAGCGTTGACCGTCCGGGCACAGATACGCAGTATTTT	CSVDRPGTDTQYF
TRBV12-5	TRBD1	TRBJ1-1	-	TGTGCTAGTGGTTTGGTGGTTAAGGACAGGGCGCTCGGTGACACTGAAGCTTTCTTT	CASGLVVKDRALGDTEAFF
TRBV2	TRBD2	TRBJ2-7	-	TGTGCCAGCACTCGAAGCGGGCTAGCGGGAGCCTACGAGCAGTACTTC	CASTRSGLAGAYEQYF
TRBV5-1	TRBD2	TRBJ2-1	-	TGCGCCAGCAGCTTGACAATGACTAGCTACTTGGATGAGCAGTTCTTC	CASSLTMTSYLDEQFF
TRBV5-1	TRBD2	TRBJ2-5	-	TGCGCCAGCAGCTTGGAAAGACTAGCGGGAGGGCCCGGAGAGACCCAGTACTTC	CASSLERLAGGPGETQYF
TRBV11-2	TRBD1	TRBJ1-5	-	TGTGCCAGCAGCTTAGGGGGACAGGGAGCCGGAGCCCAGCATTTT	CASSLGGQGAGAQHF
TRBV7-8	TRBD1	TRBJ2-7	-	TGTGCCAGCAGCTTAATGGGACAGGGCACCTACGAGCAGTACTTC	CASSLMGQGTYEQYF
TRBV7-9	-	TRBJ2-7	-	TGTGCCAGCAGCCGGGACATCGGGGGGCCTTACGAGCAGTACTTC	CASSRDIGGPYEQYF
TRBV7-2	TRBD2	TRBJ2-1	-	TGTGCCAGCAGCTCACCGGGGGGGACCAATTTTTACAATGAGCAGTTCTTC	CASSSPGGTNFYNEQFF
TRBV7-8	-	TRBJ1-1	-	TGTGCCAGCAGCGCCGGTACTGAAGCTTTCTTT	CASSAGTEAFF
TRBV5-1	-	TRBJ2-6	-	TGCGCCAGCAGCTTCGAGGGCTCTGGGGCCAACGTCCTGACTTTC	CASSFEGSGANVLTF
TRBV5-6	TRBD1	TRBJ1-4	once	TGTGCCAGCAGCCAGCCCGGGACAGGGAAACTGTTTTTT	CASSQPGTGKLFF
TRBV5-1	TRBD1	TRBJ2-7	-	TGCGCCAGCAGCTCGGGACAGCCTTACGAGCAGTACTTC	CASSSGQPYEQYF
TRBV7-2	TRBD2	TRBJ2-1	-	TGTGCCAGCAGCTCCGAGGTGGGAGCGGGGGACAATGAGCAGTTCTTC	CASSSEVGAGDNEQFF
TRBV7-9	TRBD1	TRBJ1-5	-	TGTGCCAGCAGGGGGAAGGGGGCCCGCGTTAGCAATCAGCCCCAGCATTTT	CASRGKGARVSNQPQHF
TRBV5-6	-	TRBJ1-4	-	TGTGCCAGCAGCTTGGAGGGCAGAGGAAATGAAAAACTGTTTTTT	CASSLEGRGNEKLFF
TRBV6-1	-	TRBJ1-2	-	TGTGCCAGCAGTGAACCAGGAGAACCACTCTATGGCTACACCTTC	CASSEPGEPLYGYTF
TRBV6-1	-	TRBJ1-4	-	TGTGCCGGGAGGGGGACCCGTCATGAAAAACTGTTTTTT	CAGRGTRHEKLFF
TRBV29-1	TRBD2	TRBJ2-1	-	TGCAGCGTTGTCTTTTTTTATAGCGGGGAGATTTACAATGAGCAGTTCTTC	CSVVFFYSGEIYNEQFF
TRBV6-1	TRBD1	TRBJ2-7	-	TGTGCCAGCAGTCGGGGACAGGGGAGCTCCTACGAGCAGTACTTC	CASSRGQGSSYEQYF
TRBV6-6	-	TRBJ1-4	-	TGTGCCAGCAGGCCGGGATTGATAAATGAAAAACTGTTTTTT	CASRPGLINEKLFF
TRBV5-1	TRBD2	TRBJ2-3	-	TGCGCCAGCAGAAAGGTAGCGGGAGAAACAGATACGCAGTATTTT	CASRKVAGETDTQYF
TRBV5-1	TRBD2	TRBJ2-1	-	TGCGCCAGCAGAACACTAGCGGGAGTGGTCTACAATGAGCAGTTCTTC	CASRTLAGVVYNEQFF
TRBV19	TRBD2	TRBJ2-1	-	TGTGCCAGTACCCCCGGTTGGACTAGCGGGTACAATGAGCAGTTCTTC	CASTPGWTSGYNEQFF
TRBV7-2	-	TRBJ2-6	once	TGTGCCAGCAGCTTAGGAACAGGGTCTGGGGCCAACGTCCTGACTTTC	CASSLGTGSGANVLTF
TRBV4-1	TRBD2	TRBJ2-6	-	TGCGCCAGCAGCCAAGGACTAGCGGGAGGGTCTGGGGCCAACGTCCTGACTTTC	CASSQGLAGGSGANVLTF
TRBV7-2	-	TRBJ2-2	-	TGTGCCAGCAGCTTAGGGGGGACTACCGGGGAGCTGTTTTTT	CASSLGGTTGELFF
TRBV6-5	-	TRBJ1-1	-	TGTGCCAGCAGCCCTACACGGGGCTCCTTAGAAGCTTTCTTT	CASSPTRGSLEAFF